The clone carrying this TCR beta chain was seen only a few times. Purity of each sorted population was above 95%. Every isolated RNA sample was fully reverse transcribed, so sequencing captured expressed TCRB transcripts. The table came from immunoSEQ multiplex PCR; TCRdb's copy has only in-frame clones and leaves some out. The sample yields 500,000 to 700,000 clones, around 15% seen once. These data come from a study of beta chain features in type 1 diabetes. Trimming took 7 bases from V and 2 from J, leaving 12 bases between them. The CDR3 runs 14 residues. From germline, CDR1 is SGDLS and CDR2 YYNGEE.

The TCR originated in a man aged 18 to 29 in good health. The sequenced sample consisted of naive CD4+ T cells from blood. J is TRBJ2-2 and V is TRBV9; tentative D call: TRBD2 (6 bases). CDR3 nucleotides: TGTGCCAGCCGGGGGAGCATCAACACCGGGGAGCTGTTTTTT. Protein: CASRGSINTGELFF.